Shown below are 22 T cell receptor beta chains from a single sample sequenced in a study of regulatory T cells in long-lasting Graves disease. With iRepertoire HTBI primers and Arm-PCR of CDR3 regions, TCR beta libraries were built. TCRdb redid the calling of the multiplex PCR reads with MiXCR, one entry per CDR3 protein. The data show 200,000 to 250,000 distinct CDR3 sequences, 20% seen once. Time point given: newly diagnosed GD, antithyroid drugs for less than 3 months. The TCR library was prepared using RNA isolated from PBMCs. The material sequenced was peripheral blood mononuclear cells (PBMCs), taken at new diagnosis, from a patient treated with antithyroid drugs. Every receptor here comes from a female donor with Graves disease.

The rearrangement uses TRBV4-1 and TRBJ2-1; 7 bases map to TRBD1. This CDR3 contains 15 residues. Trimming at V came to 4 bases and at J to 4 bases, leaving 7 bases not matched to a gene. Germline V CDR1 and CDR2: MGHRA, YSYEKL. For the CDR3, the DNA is TGCGCCAGCAGCCGAGAACGACAGGGATACAATGAGCAGTTCTTC. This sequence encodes CASSRERQGYNEQFF.

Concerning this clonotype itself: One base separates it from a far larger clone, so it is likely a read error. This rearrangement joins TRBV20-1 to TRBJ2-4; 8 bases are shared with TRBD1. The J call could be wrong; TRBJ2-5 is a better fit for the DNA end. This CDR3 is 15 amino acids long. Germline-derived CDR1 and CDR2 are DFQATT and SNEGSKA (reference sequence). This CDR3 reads CSDMHGQGPPETQYF. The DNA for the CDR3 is TGCAGTGATATGCACGGACAGGGTCCACCAGAGACCCAGTACTTC.

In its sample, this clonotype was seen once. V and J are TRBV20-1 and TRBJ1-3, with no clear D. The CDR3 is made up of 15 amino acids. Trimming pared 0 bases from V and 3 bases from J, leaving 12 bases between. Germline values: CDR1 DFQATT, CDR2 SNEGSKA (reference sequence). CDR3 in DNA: TGCAGTGCTAGAGAGGCGGCTGAAATTGGAAACACCATATATTTT. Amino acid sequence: CSAREAAEIGNTIYF.

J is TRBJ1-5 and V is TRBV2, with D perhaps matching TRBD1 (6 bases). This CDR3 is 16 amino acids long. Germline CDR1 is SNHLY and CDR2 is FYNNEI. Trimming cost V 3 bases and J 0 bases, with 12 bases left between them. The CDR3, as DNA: TGTGCCAGCAGTGACAGACAGGAGAATAGCAATCAGCCCCAGCATTTT. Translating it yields CASSDRQENSNQPQHF.

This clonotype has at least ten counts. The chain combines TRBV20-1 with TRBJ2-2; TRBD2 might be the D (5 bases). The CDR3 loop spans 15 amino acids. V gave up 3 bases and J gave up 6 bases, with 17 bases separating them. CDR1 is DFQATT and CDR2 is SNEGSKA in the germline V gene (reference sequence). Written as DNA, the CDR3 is TGCAGTGCTAGCGAATTCACCGGCGGGTCCGGGGAGCTGTTTTTT. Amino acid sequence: CSASEFTGGSGELFF.

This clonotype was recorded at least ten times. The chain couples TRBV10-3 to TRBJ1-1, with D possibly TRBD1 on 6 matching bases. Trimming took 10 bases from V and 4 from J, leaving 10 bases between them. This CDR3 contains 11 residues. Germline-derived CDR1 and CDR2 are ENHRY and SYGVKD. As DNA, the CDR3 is TGTGCCAGTGGACAGATCACTGAAGCTTTCTTT. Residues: CASGQITEAFF.

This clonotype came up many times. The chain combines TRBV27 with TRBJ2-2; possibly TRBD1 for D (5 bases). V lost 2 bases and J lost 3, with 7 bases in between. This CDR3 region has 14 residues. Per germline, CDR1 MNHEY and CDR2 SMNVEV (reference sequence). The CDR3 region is CASSLRGYTGELFF. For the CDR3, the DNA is TGTGCCAGCAGTTTAAGGGGATACACCGGGGAGCTGTTTTTT.

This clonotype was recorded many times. The CDR3 reads CSTRDTDTQYF. The CDR3 nucleotides are TGCAGCACACGGGACACAGATACGCAGTATTTT. This chain links TRBV29-1 with TRBJ2-3; D is perhaps TRBD2 (5 bases). CDR3 length: 11 residues. Germline V gene lookup returns CDR1 SQVTM and CDR2 ANQGSEA. V dropped 8 bases and J dropped 2 bases, with 8 bases sitting between them.

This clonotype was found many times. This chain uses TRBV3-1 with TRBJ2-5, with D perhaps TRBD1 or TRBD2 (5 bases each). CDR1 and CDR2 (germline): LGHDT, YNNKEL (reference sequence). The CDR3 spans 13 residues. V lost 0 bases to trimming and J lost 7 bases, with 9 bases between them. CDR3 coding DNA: TGTGCCAGCAGCCAAGAACTAGGGGTGACCCAGTACTTC. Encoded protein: CASSQELGVTQYF.

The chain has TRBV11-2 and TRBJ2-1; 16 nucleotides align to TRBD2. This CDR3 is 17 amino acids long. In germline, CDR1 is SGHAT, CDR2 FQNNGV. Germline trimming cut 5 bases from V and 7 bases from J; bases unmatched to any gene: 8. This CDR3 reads CASSLGTSGRGGNEQFF. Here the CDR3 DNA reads TGTGCCAGCAGCCTCGGGACTAGCGGGAGGGGGGGAAATGAGCAGTTCTTC.

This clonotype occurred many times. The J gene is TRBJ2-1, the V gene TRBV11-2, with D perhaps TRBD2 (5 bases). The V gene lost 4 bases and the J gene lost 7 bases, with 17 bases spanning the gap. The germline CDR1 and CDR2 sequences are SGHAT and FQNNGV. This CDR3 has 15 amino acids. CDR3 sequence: CASSSELGPENEQFF. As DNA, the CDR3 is TGTGCCAGCAGCTCCGAACTAGGACCGGAGAATGAGCAGTTCTTC.

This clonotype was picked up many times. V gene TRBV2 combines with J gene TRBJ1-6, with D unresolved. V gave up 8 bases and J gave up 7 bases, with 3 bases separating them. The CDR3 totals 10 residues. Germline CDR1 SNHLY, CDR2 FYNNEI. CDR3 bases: TGTGCCAGCGGGAATTCACCCCTCCACTTT. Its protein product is CASGNSPLHF.

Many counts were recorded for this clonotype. The CDR3 region has the DNA TGTGCCAGCAGCTCCCCATCGTCGGGCAATCAGCCCCAGCATTTT. Translation: CASSSPSSGNQPQHF. This chain joins TRBV7-2 and TRBJ1-5; D is ambiguous. The germline V and J ends were trimmed by 4 bases and 2 bases, with 12 bases remaining between them. The CDR3 has 15 amino acids. Germline V gene sequence: CDR1 SGHTA, CDR2 FQGNSA. Full variable domain (outside the CDR3, taken from reference TRBV7-2 and TRBJ1-5): GAGVSQSPSNKVTEKGKDVELRCDPISGHTALYWYRQSLGQGLEFLIYFQGNSAPDKSGLPSDRFSAERTGGSVSTLTIQRTQQEDSAVYLCASSSPSSGNQPQHFGDGTRLSIL.

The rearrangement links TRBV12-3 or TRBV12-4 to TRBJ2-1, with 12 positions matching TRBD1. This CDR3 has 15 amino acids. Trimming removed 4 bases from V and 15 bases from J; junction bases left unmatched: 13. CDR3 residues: CASSSPGTGGYRLFF. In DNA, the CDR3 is TGTGCCAGCAGTTCCCCCGGGACAGGGGGCTATAGGCTGTTCTTC.

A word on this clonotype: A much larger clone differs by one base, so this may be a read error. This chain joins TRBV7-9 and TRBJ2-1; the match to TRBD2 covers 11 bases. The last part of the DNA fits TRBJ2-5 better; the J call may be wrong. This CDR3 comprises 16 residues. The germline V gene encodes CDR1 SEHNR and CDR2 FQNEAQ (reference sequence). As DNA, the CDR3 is TGTACCAGCAGCCAAAGACTAGCGGGGCCCCAAGAGACCCAGTACTTC. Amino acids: CTSSQRLAGPQETQYF.

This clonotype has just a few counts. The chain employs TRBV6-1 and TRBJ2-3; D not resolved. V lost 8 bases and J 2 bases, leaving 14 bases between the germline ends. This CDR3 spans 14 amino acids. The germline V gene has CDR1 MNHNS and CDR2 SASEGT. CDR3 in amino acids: CASQKGDITDTQYF. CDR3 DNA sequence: TGTGCCAGCCAGAAAGGAGATATCACAGATACGCAGTATTTT.

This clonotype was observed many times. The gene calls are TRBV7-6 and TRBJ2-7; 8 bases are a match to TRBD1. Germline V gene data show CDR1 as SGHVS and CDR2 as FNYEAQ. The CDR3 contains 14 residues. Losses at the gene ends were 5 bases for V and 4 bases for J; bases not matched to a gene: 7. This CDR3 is CASSEGQGNYEQYF. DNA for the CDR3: TGTGCCAGCAGCGAAGGACAGGGAAATTACGAGCAGTACTTC.

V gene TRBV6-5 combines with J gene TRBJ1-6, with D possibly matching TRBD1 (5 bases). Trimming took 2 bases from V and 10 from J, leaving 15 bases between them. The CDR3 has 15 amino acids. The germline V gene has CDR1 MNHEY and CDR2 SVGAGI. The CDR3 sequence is CASSYAGGRGSPLHF. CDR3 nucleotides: TGTGCCAGCAGTTACGCGGGGGGTCGCGGGTCACCCCTCCACTTT.

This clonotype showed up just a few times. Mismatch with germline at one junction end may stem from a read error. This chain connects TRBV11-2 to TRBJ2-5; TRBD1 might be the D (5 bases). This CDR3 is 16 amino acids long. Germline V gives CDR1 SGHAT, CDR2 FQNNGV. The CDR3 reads CASSSRGGARGETQHF. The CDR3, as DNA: TGTGCCAGCAGCTCTCGAGGTGGGGCTAGAGGAGAGACCCAGCACTTC.

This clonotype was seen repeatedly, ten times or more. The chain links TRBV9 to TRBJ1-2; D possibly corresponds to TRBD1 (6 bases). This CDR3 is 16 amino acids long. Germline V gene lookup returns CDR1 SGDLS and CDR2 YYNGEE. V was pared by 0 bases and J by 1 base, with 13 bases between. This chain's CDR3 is CASSVEVDSFNYGYTF. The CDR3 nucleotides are TGTGCCAGCAGCGTAGAAGTGGACAGCTTTAACTATGGCTACACCTTC.

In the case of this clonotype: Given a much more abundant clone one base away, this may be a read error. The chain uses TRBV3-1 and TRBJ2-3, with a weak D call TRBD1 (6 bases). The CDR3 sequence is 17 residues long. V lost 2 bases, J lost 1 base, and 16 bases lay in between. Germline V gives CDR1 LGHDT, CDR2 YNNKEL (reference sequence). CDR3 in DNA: TGTGCCAGCAGCCAACCCCGGGACAAGGGGGGCACAGATACGCAGTATTTT. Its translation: CASSQPRDKGGTDTQYF.

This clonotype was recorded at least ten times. The CDR3 DNA reads as TGTGCCAGCAGCAGAAACTCGGACGGAATTTCACCCCTCCACTTT. It yields the protein CASSRNSDGISPLHF. The rearrangement joins TRBV6-1 to TRBJ1-6, with D unclear. V was clipped by 6 bases and J by 9 bases, with 18 bases between them. CDR1 is MNHNS, CDR2 SASEGT, per germline. CDR3 length equals 15 residues.